This T cell receptor beta chain stems from a study of blood T cells in healthy people across ages. General study results and limits: Strong correlation was found linking TCR beta diversity to naive T cell percentage.

In germline, CDR1 is SGHDT, CDR2 YYEEEE. Unmatched junction bases numbered 8, after V lost 5 bases and J lost 3 bases. The CDR3 runs 15 residues. Then a second PCR, running roughly 7 to 11 cycles, was carried out with a sample-barcoded 5' primer and a J-beta primer mix. In TCRdb, the 5' RACE reads were re-called with MiXCR into one record per CDR3 protein. Here the sample spans 1.5 million to 2 million distinct CDR3 sequences, roughly 49% being singletons. This clonotype has more than one count but fewer than ten. Its antigen is not identified. Sequencing was done on a sample of blood. The rearrangement links TRBV5-6 to TRBJ2-1; 7 positions match TRBD1. This clonotype was sampled from a woman aged 40 to 50 in good health. CDR3 coding DNA: TGTGCCAGCAGTCTCGGGACAGTGAACTACAATGAGCAGTTCTTC. Translated, it gives CASSLGTVNYNEQFF. The full variable domain, its missing parts supplied by reference TRBV5-6 and TRBJ2-1, is DAGVTQSPTHLIKTRGQQVTLRCSPKSGHDTVSWYQQALGQGPQFIFQYYEEEERQRGNFPDRFSGHQFPNYSSELNVNALLLGDSALYLCASSLGTVNYNEQFFGPGTRLTVL.